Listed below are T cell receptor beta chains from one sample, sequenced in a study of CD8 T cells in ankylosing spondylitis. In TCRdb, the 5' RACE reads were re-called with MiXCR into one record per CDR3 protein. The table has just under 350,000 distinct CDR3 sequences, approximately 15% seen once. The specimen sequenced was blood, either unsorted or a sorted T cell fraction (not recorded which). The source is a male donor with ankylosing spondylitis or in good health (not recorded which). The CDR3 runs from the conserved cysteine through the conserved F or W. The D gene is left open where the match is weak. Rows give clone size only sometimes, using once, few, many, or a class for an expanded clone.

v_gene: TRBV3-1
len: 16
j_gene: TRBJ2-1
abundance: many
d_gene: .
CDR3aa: CASSQRNRGFYNEQFF
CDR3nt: TGTGCCAGCAGCCAAAGGAACAGAGGATTCTACAATGAGCAGTTCTTC

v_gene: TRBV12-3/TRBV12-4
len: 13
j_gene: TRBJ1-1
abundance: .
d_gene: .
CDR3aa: CASSSSGWTEAFF
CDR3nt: TGTGCCAGCAGTTCCTCGGGGTGGACTGAAGCTTTCTTT

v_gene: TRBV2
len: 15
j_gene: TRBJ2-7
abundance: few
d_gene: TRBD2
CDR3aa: CASSARTSGNYEQYF
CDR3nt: TGTGCCAGCAGTGCTCGGACTAGCGGCAACTACGAGCAGTACTTC

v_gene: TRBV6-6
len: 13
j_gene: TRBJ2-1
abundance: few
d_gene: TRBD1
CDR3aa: CASSYAGTGEQFF
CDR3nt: TGTGCCAGCAGTTATGCGGGGACAGGGGAGCAGTTCTTC

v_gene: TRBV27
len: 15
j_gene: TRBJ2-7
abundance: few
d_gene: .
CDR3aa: CASSSPQGHPYEQYF
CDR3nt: TGTGCCAGCAGTTCCCCTCAGGGTCACCCCTACGAGCAGTACTTC

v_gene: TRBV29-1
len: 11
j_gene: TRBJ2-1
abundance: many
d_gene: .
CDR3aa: CSVYISHEQFF
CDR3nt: TGCAGCGTTTATATTAGTCATGAGCAGTTCTTC

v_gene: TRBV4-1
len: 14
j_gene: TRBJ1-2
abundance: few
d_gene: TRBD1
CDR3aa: CASSHLDREDGYTF
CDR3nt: TGCGCCAGCAGCCACCTCGACAGGGAGGATGGCTACACCTTC

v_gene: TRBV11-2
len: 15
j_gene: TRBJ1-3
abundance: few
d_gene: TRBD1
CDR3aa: CASSTDRLGGNTIYF
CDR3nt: TGTGCCAGCAGCACGGACAGGCTGGGGGGAAACACCATATATTTT

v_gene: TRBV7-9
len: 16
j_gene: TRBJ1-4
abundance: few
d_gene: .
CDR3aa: CASSLATTSRWEKLFF
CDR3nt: TGTGCCAGCAGCTTAGCGACCACCTCGAGGTGGGAAAAACTGTTTTTT

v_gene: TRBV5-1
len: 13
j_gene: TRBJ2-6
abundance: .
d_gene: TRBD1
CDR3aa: CASSRQGSNVLTF
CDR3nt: TGCGCCAGCAGCCGACAGGGATCCAACGTCCTGACTTTC

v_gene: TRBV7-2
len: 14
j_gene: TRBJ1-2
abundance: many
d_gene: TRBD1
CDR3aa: CASSPGTGVYGYTF
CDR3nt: TGTGCCAGCAGCCCCGGGACAGGGGTTTATGGCTACACCTTC

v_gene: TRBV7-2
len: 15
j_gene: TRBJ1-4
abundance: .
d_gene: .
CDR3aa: CASSLERRGSEKLFF
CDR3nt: TGTGCCAGCAGCTTAGAGAGGAGGGGGAGCGAAAAACTGTTTTTT

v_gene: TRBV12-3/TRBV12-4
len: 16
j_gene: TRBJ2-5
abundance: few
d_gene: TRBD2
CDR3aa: CASSPQTSALQETQYF
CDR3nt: TGTGCCAGCAGCCCTCAGACTAGCGCGCTCCAAGAGACCCAGTACTTC

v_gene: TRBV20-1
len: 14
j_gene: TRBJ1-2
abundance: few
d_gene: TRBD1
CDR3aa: CSARVRAGGYGYTF
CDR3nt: TGCAGTGCTAGAGTAAGGGCAGGGGGATATGGCTACACCTTC

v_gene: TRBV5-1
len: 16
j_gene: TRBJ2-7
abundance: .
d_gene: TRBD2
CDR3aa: CASSPPGLAGGIEQYF
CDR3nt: TGCGCCAGCAGCCCCCCGGGACTAGCGGGAGGGATCGAGCAGTACTTC

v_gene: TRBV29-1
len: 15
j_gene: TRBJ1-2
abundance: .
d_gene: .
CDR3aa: CSVEDLPQDNYGYTF
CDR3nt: TGCAGCGTTGAAGATCTTCCGCAGGACAACTATGGCTACACCTTC

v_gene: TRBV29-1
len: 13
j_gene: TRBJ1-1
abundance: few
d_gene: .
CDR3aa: CSVTKLLNTEAFF
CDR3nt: TGCAGCGTGACGAAACTTCTGAACACTGAAGCTTTCTTT